This TCR beta chain was found in a study of shared clonotypes between healthy human individuals. CDR1 is SGHRS and CDR2 is YFSETQ in the germline V gene. Trimming pared 0 bases from V and 11 bases from J, leaving 17 bases between. CDR3 length: 14 amino acids. The method was immunoSEQ multiplex PCR; TCRdb's version includes in-frame clones alone and lacks a portion of them. The data hold some 980,000 clones, with about three quarters observed a single time. This TCR was recovered from a young man in good health. Sequencing was carried out using memory CD4+ T cells sorted from blood. Subset meaning: CD45RA-negative fraction. The genes are TRBV5-1 and TRBJ2-5; possibly TRBD1 for D (6 bases). CDR3 amino acids: CASSLDRVDMGQYF. Written as DNA, the CDR3 is TGCGCCAGCAGCTTGGACAGGGTAGATATGGGACAGTACTTC.